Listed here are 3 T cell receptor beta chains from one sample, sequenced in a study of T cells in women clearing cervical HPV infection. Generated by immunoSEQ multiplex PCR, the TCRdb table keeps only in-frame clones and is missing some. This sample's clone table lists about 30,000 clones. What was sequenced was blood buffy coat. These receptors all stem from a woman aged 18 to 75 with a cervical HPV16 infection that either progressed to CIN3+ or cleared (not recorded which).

The CDR3 bases that were read are TGCAGTGCTAGTGCCCCCCAGGGAGGGGAAAACATT. It encodes CSASAPQGGENI. Given in full, the CDR3 is CSASAPQGGENIQYF. The chain combines TRBV20-1 with TRBJ2-4; 7 bases match TRBD2. The CDR3 end is not reached by the read, which stops 3 residues before it; the germline J gene fills it in. CDR3 length: 15 residues. In germline, CDR1 is DFQATT, CDR2 SNEGSKA (reference sequence). The junction had 10 bases not matched to a gene; V was cut back by 3 bases and J by 5 bases.

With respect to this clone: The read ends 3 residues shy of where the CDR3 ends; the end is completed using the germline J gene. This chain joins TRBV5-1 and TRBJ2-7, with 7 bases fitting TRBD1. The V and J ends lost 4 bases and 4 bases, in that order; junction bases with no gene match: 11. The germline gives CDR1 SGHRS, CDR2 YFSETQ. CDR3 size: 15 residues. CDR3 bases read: TGCGCCAGCAGCCCAGGACAGGAAAGAGGATACGAG. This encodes CASSPGQERGYE. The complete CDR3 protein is CASSPGQERGYEQYF.

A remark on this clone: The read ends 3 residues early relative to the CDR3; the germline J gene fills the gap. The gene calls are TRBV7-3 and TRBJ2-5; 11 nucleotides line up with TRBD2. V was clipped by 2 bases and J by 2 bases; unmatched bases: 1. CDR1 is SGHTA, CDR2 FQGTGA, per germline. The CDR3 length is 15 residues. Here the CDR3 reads CASSLGTSGQETQYF. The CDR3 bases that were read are TGTGCCAGCAGCTTAGGGACTAGCGGACAAGAGACC.